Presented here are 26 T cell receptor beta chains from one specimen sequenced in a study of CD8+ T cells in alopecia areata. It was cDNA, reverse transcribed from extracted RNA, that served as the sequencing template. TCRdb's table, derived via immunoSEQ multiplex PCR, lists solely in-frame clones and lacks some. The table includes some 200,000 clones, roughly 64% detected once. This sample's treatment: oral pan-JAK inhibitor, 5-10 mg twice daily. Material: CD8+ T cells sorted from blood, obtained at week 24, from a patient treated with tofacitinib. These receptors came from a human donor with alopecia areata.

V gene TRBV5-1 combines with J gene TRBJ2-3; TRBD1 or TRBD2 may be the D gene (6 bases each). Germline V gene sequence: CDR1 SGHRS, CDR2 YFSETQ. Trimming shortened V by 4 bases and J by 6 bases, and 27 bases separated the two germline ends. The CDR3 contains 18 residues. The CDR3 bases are TGCGCCAGCAGCCCAAGAATCCCGTGGGGGGCGATAGGGGATACGCAGTATTTT. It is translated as CASSPRIPWGAIGDTQYF.

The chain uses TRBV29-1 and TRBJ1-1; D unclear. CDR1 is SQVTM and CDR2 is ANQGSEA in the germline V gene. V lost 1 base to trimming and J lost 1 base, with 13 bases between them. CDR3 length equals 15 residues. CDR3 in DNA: TGCAGCGTTGAAGGTCTTCGCACGGGGAACACTGAAGCTTTCTTT. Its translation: CSVEGLRTGNTEAFF. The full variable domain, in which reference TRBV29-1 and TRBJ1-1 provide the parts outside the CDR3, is SAVISQKPSRDICQRGTSLTIQCQVDSQVTMMFWYRQQPGQSLTLIATANQGSEATYESGFVIDKFPISRPNLTFSTLTVSNMSPEDSSIYLCSVEGLRTGNTEAFFGQGTRLTVV.

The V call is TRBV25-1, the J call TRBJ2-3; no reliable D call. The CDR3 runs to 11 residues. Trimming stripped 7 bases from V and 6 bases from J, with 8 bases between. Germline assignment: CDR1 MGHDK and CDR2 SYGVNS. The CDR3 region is CASNQWDTQYF. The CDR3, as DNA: TGTGCCAGCAACCAGTGGGATACGCAGTATTTT.

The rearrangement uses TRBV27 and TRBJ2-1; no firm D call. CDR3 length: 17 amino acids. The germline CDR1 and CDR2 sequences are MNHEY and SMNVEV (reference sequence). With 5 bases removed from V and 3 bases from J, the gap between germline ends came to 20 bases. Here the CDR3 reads CASSTQTTELLYNEQFF. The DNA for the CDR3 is TGTGCCAGCAGTACGCAGACCACCGAGTTACTCTACAATGAGCAGTTCTTC.

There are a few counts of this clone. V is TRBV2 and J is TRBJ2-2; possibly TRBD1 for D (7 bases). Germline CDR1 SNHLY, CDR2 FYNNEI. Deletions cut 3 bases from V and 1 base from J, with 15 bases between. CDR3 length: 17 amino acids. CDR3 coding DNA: TGTGCCAGCAGTGACATTGCGGGACAGCGGAACACCGGGGAGCTGTTTTTT. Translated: CASSDIAGQRNTGELFF.

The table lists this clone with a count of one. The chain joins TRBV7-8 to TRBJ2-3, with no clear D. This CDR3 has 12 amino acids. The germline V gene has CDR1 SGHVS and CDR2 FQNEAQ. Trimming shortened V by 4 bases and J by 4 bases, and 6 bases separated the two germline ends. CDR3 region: CASSSRSDTQYF. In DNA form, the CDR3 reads TGTGCCAGCAGCTCTCGTTCAGATACGCAGTATTTT.

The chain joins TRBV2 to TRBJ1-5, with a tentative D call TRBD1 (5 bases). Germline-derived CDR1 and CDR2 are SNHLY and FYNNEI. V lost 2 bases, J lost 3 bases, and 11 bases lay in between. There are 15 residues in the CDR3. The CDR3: CASSESWGVNQPQHF. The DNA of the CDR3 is TGTGCCAGCAGTGAAAGTTGGGGGGTCAATCAGCCCCAGCATTTT.

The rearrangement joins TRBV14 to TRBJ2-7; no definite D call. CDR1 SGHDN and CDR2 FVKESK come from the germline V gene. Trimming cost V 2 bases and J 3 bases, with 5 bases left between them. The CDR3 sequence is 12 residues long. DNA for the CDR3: TGTGCCAGCAGCCAAATTATCTACGAGCAGTACTTC. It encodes CASSQIIYEQYF.

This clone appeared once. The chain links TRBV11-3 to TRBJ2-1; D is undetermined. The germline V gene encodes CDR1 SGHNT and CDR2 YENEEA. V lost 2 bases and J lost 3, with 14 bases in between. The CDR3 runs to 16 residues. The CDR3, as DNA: TGTGCCAGCAGCTTAATTGGGGTGTCGGTCTACAATGAGCAGTTCTTC. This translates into CASSLIGVSVYNEQFF.

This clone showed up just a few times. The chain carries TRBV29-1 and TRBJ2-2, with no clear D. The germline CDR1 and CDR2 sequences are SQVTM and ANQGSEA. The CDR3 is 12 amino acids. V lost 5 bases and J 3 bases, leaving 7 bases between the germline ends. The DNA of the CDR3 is TGCAGCGTTTCCAGCTACACCGGGGAGCTGTTTTTT. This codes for CSVSSYTGELFF.

CDR3 residues: CASRTLTATGELFF. The CDR3 DNA sequence: TGTGCCAGCAGAACCCTAACAGCCACCGGGGAGCTGTTTTTT. V and J are TRBV6-5 and TRBJ2-2; D is unresolved. The CDR3 sequence is 14 residues long. Looked up from germline, CDR1 is MNHEY and CDR2 is SVGAGI. Trimming cost V 6 bases and J 4 bases, with 12 bases left between them.

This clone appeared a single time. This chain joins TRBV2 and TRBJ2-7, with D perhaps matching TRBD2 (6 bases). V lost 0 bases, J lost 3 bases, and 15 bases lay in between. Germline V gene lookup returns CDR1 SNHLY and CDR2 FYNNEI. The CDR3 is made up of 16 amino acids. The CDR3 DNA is TGTGCCAGCAGTGAAGCGCGGGACCCCTTCGACTACGAGCAGTACTTC. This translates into CASSEARDPFDYEQYF.

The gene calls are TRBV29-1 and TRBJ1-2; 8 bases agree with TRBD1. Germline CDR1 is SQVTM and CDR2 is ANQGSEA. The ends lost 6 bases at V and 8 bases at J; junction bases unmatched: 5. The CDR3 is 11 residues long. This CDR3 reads CSVMDREGYTF. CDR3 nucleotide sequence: TGCAGCGTCATGGACAGGGAGGGCTACACCTTC.

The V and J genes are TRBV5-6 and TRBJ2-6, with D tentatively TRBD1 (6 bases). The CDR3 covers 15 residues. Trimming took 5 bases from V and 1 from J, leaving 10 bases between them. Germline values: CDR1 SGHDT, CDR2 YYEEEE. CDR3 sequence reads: CASSFGTSGANVLTF. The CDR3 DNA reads TGTGCCAGCAGTTTCGGGACATCTGGGGCCAACGTCCTGACTTTC.

In nucleotides, the CDR3 is TGTGCCAGCAGCCCGTGGGACTTACAGAATGAGCAGTTCTTC. This sequence encodes CASSPWDLQNEQFF. The genes are TRBV9 and TRBJ2-1, with a tentative D call TRBD2 (6 bases). From germline, CDR1 is SGDLS and CDR2 YYNGEE. Trimming left V 4 bases short and J 7 bases short, with 15 bases between. This CDR3 region has 14 residues.

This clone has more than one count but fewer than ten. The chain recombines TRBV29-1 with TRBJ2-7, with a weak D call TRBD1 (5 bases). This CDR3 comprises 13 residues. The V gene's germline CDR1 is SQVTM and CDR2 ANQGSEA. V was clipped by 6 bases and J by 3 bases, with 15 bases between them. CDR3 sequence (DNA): TGCAGCGTAGCCGACAGCCACCTCTACGAGCAGTACTTC. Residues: CSVADSHLYEQYF.

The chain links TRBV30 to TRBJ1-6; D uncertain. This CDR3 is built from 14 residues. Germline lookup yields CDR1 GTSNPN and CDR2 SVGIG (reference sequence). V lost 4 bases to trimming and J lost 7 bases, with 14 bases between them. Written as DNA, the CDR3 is TGTGCCTGGACTCGTTTGGGGAGGAATTCACCCCTCCACTTT. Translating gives CAWTRLGRNSPLHF. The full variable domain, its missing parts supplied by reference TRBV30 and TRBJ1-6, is SQTIHQWPATLVQPVGSPLSLECTVEGTSNPNLYWYRQAAGRGLQLLFYSVGIGQISSEVPQNLSASRPQDRQFILSSKKLLLSDSGFYLCAWTRLGRNSPLHFGNGTRLTVT.

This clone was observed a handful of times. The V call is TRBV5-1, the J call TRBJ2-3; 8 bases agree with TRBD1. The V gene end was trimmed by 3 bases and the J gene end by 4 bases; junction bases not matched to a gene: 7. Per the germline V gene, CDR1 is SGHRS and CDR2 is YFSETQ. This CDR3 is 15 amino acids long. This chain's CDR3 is CASSYWTGRSDTQYF. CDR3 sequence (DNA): TGCGCCAGCAGCTACTGGACAGGGCGATCAGATACGCAGTATTTT.

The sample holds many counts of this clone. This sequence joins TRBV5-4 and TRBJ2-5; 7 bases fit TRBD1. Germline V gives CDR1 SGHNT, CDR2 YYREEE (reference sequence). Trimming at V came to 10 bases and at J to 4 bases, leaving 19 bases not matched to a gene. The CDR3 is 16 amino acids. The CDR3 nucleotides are TGTGCCGGCTCTCTCTTGAACAGGGGTCATCTAGAGACCCAGTACTTC. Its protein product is CAGSLLNRGHLETQYF.

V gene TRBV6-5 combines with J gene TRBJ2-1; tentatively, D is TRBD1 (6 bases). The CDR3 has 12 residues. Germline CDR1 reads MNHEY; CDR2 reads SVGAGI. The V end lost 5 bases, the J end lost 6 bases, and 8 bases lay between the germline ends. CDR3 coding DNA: TGTGCCAGCAGTCGACAGGCCAATGAGCAGTTCTTC. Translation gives CASSRQANEQFF.

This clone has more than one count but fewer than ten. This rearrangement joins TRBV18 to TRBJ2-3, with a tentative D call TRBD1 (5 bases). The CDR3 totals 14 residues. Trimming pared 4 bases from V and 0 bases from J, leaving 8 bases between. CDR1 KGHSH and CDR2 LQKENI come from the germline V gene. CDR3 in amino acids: CASSLRTSTDTQYF. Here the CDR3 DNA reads TGTGCCAGCTCACTACGGACAAGCACAGATACGCAGTATTTT.

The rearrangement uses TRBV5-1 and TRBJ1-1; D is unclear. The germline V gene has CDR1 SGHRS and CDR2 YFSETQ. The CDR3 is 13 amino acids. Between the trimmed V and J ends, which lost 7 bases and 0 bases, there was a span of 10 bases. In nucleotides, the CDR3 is TGCGCCAGCGCAGGACGGGTGAACACTGAAGCTTTCTTT. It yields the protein CASAGRVNTEAFF. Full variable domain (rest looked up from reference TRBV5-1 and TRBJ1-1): KAGVTQTPRYLIKTRGQQVTLSCSPISGHRSVSWYQQTPGQGLQFLFEYFSETQRNKGNFPGRFSGRQFSNSRSEMNVSTLELGDSALYLCASAGRVNTEAFFGQGTRLTVV.

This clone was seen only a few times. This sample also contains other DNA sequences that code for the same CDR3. The CDR3 bases are TGCGCCAGCAGCTTGCGGGGGGACACGCAGTATTTT. It is translated as CASSLRGDTQYF. V gene TRBV5-1 combines with J gene TRBJ2-3; 7 nucleotides match TRBD2. Germline V CDR1 and CDR2: SGHRS, YFSETQ. The J segment lost 9 bases and the V segment lost 1 base, leaving 2 bases of the junction unmatched. The CDR3 covers 12 residues.

CDR3 loop: CAYLQRDREMTEAFF. In nucleotides, the CDR3 is TGTGCCTACCTGCAACGGGACAGGGAGATGACTGAAGCTTTCTTT. This chain uses TRBV30 with TRBJ1-1; 9 bases agree with TRBD1. The CDR3 runs to 15 residues. Trimming at V came to 7 bases and at J to 5 bases, leaving 14 bases not matched to a gene. Germline V gene lookup returns CDR1 GTSNPN and CDR2 SVGIG (reference sequence).

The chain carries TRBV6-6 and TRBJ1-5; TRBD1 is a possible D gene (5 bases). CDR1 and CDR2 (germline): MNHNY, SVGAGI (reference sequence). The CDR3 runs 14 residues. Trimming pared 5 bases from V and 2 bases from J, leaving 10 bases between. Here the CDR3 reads CASSPDRGNQPQHF. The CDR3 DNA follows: TGTGCCAGCAGTCCAGACAGAGGCAATCAGCCCCAGCATTTT.

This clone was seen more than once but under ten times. The CDR3: CASSPTGNQPQHF. In DNA, the CDR3 is TGTGCCAGCAGTCCAACAGGCAATCAGCCCCAGCATTTT. The rearrangement links TRBV7-9 to TRBJ1-5; D ambiguous. Germline V CDR1 and CDR2: SEHNR, FQNEAQ (reference sequence). The CDR3 contains 13 residues. V lost 6 bases, J lost 2 bases, and 8 bases lay in between.